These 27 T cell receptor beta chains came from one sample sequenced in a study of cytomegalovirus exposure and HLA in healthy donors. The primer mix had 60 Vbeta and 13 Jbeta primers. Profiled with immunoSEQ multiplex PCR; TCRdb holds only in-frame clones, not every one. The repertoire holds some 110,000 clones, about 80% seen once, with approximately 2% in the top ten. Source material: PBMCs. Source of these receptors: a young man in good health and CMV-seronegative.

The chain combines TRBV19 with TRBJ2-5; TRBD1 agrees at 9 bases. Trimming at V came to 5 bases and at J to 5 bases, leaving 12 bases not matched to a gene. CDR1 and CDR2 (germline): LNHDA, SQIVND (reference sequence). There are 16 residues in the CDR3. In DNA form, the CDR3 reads TGTGCCAGTAGTCCACAGGGGGCGCAGTTGTCGGAGACCCAGTACTTC. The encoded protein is CASSPQGAQLSETQYF.

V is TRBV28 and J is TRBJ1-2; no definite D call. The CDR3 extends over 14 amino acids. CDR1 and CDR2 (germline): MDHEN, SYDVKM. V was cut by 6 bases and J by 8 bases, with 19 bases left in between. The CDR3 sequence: CASRERQTLGGYTF. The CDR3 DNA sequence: TGTGCCAGCAGAGAGCGGCAGACCCTGGGGGGCTACACCTTC.

CDR3 residues: CATSRDGGALGKLFF. The CDR3, as DNA: TGTGCCACCAGCAGGGACGGGGGGGCGCTCGGAAAACTGTTTTTT. The chain couples TRBV15 to TRBJ1-4, with TRBD1 as a possible D gene (6 bases). V was cut by 3 bases and J by 10 bases, with 18 bases left in between. Germline CDR1 and CDR2: LNHNV and YYDKDF (reference sequence). This CDR3 is built from 15 residues.

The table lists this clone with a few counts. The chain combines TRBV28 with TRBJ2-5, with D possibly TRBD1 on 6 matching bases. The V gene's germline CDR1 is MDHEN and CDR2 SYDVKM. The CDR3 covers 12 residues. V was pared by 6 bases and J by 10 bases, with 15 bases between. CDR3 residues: CASRRGMGHQYF. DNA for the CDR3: TGTGCCAGCAGGAGGGGGATGGGACACCAGTACTTC. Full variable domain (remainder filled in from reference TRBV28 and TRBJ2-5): DVKVTQSSRYLVKRTGEKVFLECVQDMDHENMFWYRQDPGLGLRLIYFSYDVKMKEKGDIPEGYSVSREKKERFSLILESASTNQTSMYLCASRRGMGHQYFGPGTRLLVL.

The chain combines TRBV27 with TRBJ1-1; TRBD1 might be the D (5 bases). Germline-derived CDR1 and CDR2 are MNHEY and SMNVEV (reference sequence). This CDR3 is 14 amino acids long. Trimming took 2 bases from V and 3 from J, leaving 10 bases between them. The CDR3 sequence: CASSLKGRDTEAFF. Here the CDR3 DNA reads TGTGCCAGCAGTTTAAAGGGCAGGGACACTGAAGCTTTCTTT.

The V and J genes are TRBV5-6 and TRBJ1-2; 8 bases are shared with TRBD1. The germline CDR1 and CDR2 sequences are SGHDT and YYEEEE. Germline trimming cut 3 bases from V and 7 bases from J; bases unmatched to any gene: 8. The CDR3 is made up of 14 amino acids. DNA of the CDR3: TGTGCCAGCAGCTCGACAGGGGTTGACGGTGGCTACACCTTC. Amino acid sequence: CASSSTGVDGGYTF.

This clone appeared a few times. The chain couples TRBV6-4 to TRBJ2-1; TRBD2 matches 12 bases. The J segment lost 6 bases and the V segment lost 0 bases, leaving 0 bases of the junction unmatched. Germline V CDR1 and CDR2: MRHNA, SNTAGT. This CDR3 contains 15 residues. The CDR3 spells CASSDSLAGGNEQFF. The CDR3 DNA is TGTGCCAGCAGTGACTCACTAGCGGGAGGCAATGAGCAGTTCTTC.

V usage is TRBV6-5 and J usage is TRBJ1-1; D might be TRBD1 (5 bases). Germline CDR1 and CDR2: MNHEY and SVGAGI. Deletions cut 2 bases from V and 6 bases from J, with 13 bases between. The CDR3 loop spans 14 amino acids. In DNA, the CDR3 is TGTGCCAGCAGTTACGCCGGGGGTGCTGCTGAAGCTTTCTTT. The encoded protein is CASSYAGGAAEAFF.

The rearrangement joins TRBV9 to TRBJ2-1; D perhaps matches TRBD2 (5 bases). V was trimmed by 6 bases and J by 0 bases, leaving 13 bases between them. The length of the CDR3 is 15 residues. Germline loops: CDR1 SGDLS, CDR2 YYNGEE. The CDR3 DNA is TGTGCCAGCACCTCAACTAGAAGCTCCTACAATGAGCAGTTCTTC. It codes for CASTSTRSSYNEQFF.

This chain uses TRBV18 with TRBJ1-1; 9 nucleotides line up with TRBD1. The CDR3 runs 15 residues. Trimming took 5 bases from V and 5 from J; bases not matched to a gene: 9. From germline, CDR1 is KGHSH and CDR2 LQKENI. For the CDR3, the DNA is TGTGCCAGCTCAACGGAGGGACAGGGTAGTACTGAAGCTTTCTTT. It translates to CASSTEGQGSTEAFF.

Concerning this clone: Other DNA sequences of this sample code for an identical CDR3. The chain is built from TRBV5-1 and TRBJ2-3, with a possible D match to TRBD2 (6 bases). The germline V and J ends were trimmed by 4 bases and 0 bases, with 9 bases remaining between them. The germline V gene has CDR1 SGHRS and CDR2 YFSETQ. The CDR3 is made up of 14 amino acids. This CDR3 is CASSPTSSTDTQYF. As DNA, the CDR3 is TGCGCCAGCAGCCCCACTAGCAGCACAGATACGCAGTATTTT.

CDR3 in DNA: TGTGCCTGGACTTCTTCCCCCAACACCATATATTTT. Protein: CAWTSSPNTIYF. The chain carries TRBV30 and TRBJ1-3; D uncertain. Germline V lookup: CDR1 GTSNPN, CDR2 SVGIG (reference sequence). The CDR3 runs 12 residues. V shed 4 bases and J shed 7 bases, with 11 bases lying between them.

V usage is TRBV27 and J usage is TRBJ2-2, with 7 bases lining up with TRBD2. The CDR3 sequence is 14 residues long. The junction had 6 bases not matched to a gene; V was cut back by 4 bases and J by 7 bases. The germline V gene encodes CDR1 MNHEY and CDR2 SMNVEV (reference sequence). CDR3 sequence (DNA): TGTGCCAGCAGTTGGGGGAGGGCCCTCGGGGAGCTGTTTTTT. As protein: CASSWGRALGELFF.

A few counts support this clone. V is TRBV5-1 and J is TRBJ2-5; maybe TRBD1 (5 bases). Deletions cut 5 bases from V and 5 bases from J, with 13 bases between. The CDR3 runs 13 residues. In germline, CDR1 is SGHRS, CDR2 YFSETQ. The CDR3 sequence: CASSLGDHETQYF. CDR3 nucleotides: TGCGCCAGCAGTCTAGGGGATCACGAGACCCAGTACTTC.

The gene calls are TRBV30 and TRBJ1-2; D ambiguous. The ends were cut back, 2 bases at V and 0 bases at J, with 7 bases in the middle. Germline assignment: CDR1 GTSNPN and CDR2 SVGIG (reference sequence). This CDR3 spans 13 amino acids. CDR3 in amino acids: CAWSRVSNYGYTF. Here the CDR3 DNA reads TGTGCCTGGAGTCGAGTCTCTAACTATGGCTACACCTTC.

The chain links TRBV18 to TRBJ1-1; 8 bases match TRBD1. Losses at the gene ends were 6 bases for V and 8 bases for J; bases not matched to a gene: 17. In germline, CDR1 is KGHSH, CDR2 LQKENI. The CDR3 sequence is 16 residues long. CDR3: CASSGTQGALGTEAFF. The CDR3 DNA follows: TGTGCCAGCTCGGGGACGCAGGGGGCGTTGGGAACCGAAGCTTTCTTT.

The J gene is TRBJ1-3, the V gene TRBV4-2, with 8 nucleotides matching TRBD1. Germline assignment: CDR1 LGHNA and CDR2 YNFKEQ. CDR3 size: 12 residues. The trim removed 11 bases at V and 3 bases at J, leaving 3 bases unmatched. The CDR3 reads CAGQGFGNTIYF. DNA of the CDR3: TGTGCCGGACAGGGTTTTGGAAACACCATATATTTT.

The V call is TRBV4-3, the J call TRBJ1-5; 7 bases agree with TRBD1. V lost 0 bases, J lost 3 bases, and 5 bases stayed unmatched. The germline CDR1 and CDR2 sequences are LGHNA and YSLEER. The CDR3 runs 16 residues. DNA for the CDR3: TGCGCCAGCAGCCAAGATGCAGGGGGTAACAATCAGCCCCAGCATTTT. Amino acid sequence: CASSQDAGGNNQPQHF.

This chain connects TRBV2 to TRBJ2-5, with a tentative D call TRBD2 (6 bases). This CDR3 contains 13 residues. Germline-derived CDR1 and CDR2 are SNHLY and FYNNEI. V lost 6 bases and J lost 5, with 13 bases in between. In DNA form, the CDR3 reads TGTGCCAGCAGGACATTTGGGGGGGAGACCCAGTACTTC. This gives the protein CASRTFGGETQYF. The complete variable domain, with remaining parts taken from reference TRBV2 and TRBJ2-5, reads EPEVTQTPSHQVTQMGQEVILRCVPISNHLYFYWYRQILGQKVEFLVSFYNNEISEKSEIFDDQFSVERPDGSNFTLKIRSTKLEDSAMYFCASRTFGGETQYFGPGTRLLVL.

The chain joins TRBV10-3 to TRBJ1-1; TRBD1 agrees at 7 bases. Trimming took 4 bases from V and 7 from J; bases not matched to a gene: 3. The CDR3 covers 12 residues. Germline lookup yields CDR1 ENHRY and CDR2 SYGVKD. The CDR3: CAISVTGVEAFF. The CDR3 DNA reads TGTGCCATCAGTGTAACAGGGGTTGAAGCTTTCTTT.

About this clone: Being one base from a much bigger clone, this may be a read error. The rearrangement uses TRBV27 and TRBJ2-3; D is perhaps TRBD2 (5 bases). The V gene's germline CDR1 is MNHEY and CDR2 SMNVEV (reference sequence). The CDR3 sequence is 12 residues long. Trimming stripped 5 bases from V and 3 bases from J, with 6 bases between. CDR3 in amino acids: CASSGGTDTQYF. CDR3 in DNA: TGTGCCAGCAGTGGCGGGACAGATACGCAGTATTTT.

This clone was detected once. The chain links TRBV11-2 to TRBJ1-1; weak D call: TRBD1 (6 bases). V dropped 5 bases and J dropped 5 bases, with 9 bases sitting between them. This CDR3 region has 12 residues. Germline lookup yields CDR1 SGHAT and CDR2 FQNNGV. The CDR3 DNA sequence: TGTGCCAGCAGCCTGCAGGGGACTGAAGCTTTCTTT. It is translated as CASSLQGTEAFF. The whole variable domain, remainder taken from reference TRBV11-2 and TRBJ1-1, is EAGVAQSPRYKIIEKRQSVAFWCNPISGHATLYWYQQILGQGPKLLIQFQNNGVVDDSQLPKDRFSAERLKGVDSTLKIQPAKLEDSAVYLCASSLQGTEAFFGQGTRLTVV.

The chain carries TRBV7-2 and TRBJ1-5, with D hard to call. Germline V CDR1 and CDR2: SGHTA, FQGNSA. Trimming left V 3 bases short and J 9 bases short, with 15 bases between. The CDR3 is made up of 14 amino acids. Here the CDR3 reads CASSFVEGYWPQHF. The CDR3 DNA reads TGTGCCAGCAGCTTCGTTGAGGGTTACTGGCCCCAGCATTTT.

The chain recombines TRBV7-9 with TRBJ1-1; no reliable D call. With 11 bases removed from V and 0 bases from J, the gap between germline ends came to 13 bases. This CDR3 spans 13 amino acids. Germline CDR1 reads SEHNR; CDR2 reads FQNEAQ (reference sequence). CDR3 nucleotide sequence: TGTGCCGGAGGGAGAGCGATGAACACTGAAGCTTTCTTT. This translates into CAGGRAMNTEAFF.

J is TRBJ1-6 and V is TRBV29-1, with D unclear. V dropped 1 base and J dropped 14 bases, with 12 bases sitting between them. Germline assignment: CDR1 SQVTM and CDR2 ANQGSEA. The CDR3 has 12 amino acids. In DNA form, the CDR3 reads TGCAGCGTTGAAGGGTCCAAGGGAGCCCTCCACTTT. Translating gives CSVEGSKGALHF.

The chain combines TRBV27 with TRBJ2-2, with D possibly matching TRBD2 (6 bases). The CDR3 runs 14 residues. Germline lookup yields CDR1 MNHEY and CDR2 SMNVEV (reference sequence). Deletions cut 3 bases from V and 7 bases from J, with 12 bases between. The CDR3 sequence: CASSFLGGVGELFF. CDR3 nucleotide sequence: TGTGCCAGCAGTTTCCTCGGGGGTGTCGGGGAGCTGTTTTTT.

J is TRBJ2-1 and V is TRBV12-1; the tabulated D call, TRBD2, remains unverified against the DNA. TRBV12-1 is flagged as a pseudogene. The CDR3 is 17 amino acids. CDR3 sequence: CASSWTSGEVSYNEQFF. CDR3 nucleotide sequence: TGTGCCAGCAGCTGGACTAGCGGGGAAGTCTCCTACAATGAGCAGTTCTTC.